The T cell receptor beta chain described here comes from a study of T cell changes during pregnancy in multiple sclerosis. Sequenced by immunoSEQ multiplex PCR; TCRdb stores in-frame clones only, minus some. The sample consists of some 73,000 clones, 92% of them appearing once. The CDR3 length is 16 residues. Unmatched junction bases numbered 10, after V lost 6 bases and J lost 5 bases. Germline V gives CDR1 SNHLY, CDR2 FYNNEI. The receptor's source is a female donor in good health, enrolled as a control in a pregnancy study. The genes are TRBV2 and TRBJ2-1; 10 bases match TRBD2. Sequencing used peripheral blood, obtained in the third trimester of pregnancy. For the CDR3, the DNA is TGTGCCAGCAGACGAGGAGCGGGAGGGAATAACAATGAGCAGTTCTTC. Translation: CASRRGAGGNNNEQFF.